This T cell receptor (beta chain) derives from a study of T cell repertoires in ileal Crohn's disease. Study information: Operated complications were stricturing disease (roughly 60%) and penetrating disease (around 39%). About half received postoperative treatment, about ten with thiopurines and under 20 anti-TNF.

This clone has more than one count but fewer than ten. TCRdb keeps only in-frame clones here, not all; method: immunoSEQ multiplex PCR. The sample holds more than 15,000 clones, 70% to 90% seen once. The sequence was obtained from an adult with Crohn's disease. What was sequenced was ileal tissue.

Here the CDR3 DNA reads TGTGCCAGCAGCGCGAAGGGGGCCGGGGGCATATATGGCTACACCTTC. Its translation is CASSAKGAGGIYGYTF. The J gene is TRBJ1-2, the V gene TRBV6-6; 7 nucleotides agree with TRBD1. The CDR3 runs 16 residues. The V and J ends lost 6 bases and 5 bases, in that order; junction bases with no gene match: 15. The germline CDR1 and CDR2 sequences are MNHNY and SVGAGI (reference sequence).